The 8 T cell receptor beta chains in this list originate from one sample, sequenced in a study of T-cell reconstitution after alpha-beta-depleted transplantation in children. Unique molecular identifiers were incorporated when the TCRbeta library was constructed. TCRdb recomputed calls from the PCR reads with MiXCR, one row per CDR3 protein. The sample shows approximately 980,000 distinct CDR3 sequences, roughly 29% of them seen only once. The source was PBMCs, mostly from graft donor cells, collected 360 days after TCRalphabeta/CD19-depleted stem cell transplant. Receptor source: a boy less than two years old who had a stem cell transplant for SCID, so the T cells may come from the graft donor.

The V and J genes are TRBV11-2 and TRBJ2-3; 8 bases map to TRBD2. CDR1 SGHAT and CDR2 FQNNGV come from the germline V gene. The CDR3 is 18 residues long. The V and J ends lost 2 bases and 6 bases, in that order; junction bases with no gene match: 16. CDR3 nucleotide sequence: TGTGCCAGCAGCTTACCTGGGTCGGCGGGGGGAAGTCGGGATACGCAGTATTTT. Protein product: CASSLPGSAGGSRDTQYF.

This chain joins TRBV20-1 and TRBJ2-5, with 11 bases identical to TRBD1. Per the germline V gene, CDR1 is DFQATT and CDR2 is SNEGSKA (reference sequence). CDR3 size: 15 residues. V dropped 5 bases and J dropped 2; count of bases not matched to a gene: 7. CDR3 nucleotide sequence: TGCAGTGCTTCCTCTTGGGACAGGGGGCAAGAGACCCAGTACTTC. Protein: CSASSWDRGQETQYF.

This clonotype was seen a handful of times. The chain carries TRBV7-2 and TRBJ1-2; the D is unclear. This CDR3 is built from 14 residues. CDR1 and CDR2 from the germline V gene are SGHTA and FQGNSA. V shed 1 base and J shed 2 bases, with 8 bases lying between them. This CDR3 is CASSLGRPNYGYTF. In DNA, the CDR3 is TGTGCCAGCAGCTTAGGACGGCCCAACTATGGCTACACCTTC.

This clonotype appeared a few times. The J gene is TRBJ2-7, the V gene TRBV11-1; 10 bases fit TRBD1. The ends lost 5 bases at V and 2 bases at J; junction bases unmatched: 6. The germline V gene has CDR1 SGHAT and CDR2 FQDESV (reference sequence). This CDR3 comprises 15 residues. The CDR3 region has the DNA TGTGCCAGCAGCGGCCCCGGGACAGGGGCCTACGAGCAGTACTTC. Its protein product is CASSGPGTGAYEQYF. The whole variable domain, remainder taken from reference TRBV11-1 and TRBJ2-7, is EAEVAQSPRYKITEKSQAVAFWCDPISGHATLYWYRQILGQGPELLVQFQDESVVDDSQLPKDRFSAERLKGVDSTLKIQPAELGDSAMYLCASSGPGTGAYEQYFGPGTRLTVT.

There are a few counts of this clonotype. The genes are TRBV5-1 and TRBJ2-5, with D possibly matching TRBD2 (5 bases). Germline V gene data show CDR1 as SGHRS and CDR2 as YFSETQ. The CDR3 loop spans 15 amino acids. The ends were cut back, 0 bases at V and 4 bases at J, with 13 bases in the middle. CDR3 loop: CASSLVSGGGETQYF. Here the CDR3 DNA reads TGCGCCAGCAGCTTGGTCTCCGGAGGCGGAGAGACCCAGTACTTC.

CDR3 sequence (DNA): TGTGCCAGCACCGAACGGCTAGAATGGTTCTTC. The encoded protein is CASTERLEWFF. The V gene is TRBV2, the J gene TRBJ2-1; D ambiguous. The length of the CDR3 is 11 residues. Between the trimmed V and J ends, which lost 7 bases and 15 bases, there was a span of 16 bases. CDR1 and CDR2 from the germline V gene are SNHLY and FYNNEI.

This clonotype was found many times. V and J are TRBV12-3 or TRBV12-4 and TRBJ2-3; 7 bases fit TRBD1. V lost 1 base and J lost 1; bases outside the gene matches: 2. The CDR3 length is 15 residues. CDR3 sequence reads: CASSLGGGRTDTQYF. The CDR3 region has the DNA TGTGCCAGCAGTTTAGGAGGGGGCCGCACAGATACGCAGTATTTT.

This chain uses TRBV20-1 with TRBJ2-7; 11 nucleotides align to TRBD1. The junction had 18 bases not matched to a gene; V was cut back by 6 bases and J by 5 bases. Germline values: CDR1 DFQATT, CDR2 SNEGSKA (reference sequence). The CDR3 loop spans 17 amino acids. In nucleotides, the CDR3 is TGCAGTGCCGGTCGGACAGGGGGCATCCTCGAGCTCCACGAGCAGTACTTC. Its translation is CSAGRTGGILELHEQYF.